The 21 T cell receptor beta chains below come from one sample, sequenced in a study of blood T cells in healthy people across ages. Primed by a sample-barcoded 5' primer and a J-beta primer mix, a second PCR proceeded for roughly 6 to 12 cycles. TCRdb recomputed calls from the 5' RACE reads with MiXCR, one row per CDR3 protein. In the table there are 600,000 to 650,000 distinct CDR3 sequences, around three fifths of which are singletons. What was sequenced was blood. The receptor source for this set is a man aged 55 to 70 in good health.

The J gene is TRBJ2-4, the V gene TRBV3-1, with TRBD2 identical over 9 bases. The closer fit of TRBJ2-5 to the DNA end suggests the J call may be wrong. CDR3 size: 16 residues. Germline-derived CDR1 and CDR2 are LGHDT and YNNKEL (reference sequence). The DNA of the CDR3 is TGTGCCAGCAGCCAAGTAGCGGGGGCCATCCAAGAGACCCAGTACTTC. This sequence encodes CASSQVAGAIQETQYF.

Notes on this clonotype: A junction boundary mismatches the germline segment, possibly from a read error. The rearrangement joins TRBV6-5 to TRBJ2-5; 8 bases align to TRBD2. The CDR3 is 15 residues long. The germline V gene encodes CDR1 MNHEY and CDR2 SVGAGI. The DNA of the CDR3 is TGTGCCAGCAGTTCTGCCGGACTAGCATTGGAGACCCAGTATTTC. Translated, it gives CASSSAGLALETQYF.

The chain couples TRBV7-9 to TRBJ2-2, with a tentative D call TRBD2 (7 bases). Trimming stripped 2 bases from V and 9 bases from J, with 13 bases between. CDR3 length: 14 residues. Looked up from germline, CDR1 is SEHNR and CDR2 is FQNEAQ (reference sequence). The CDR3 here is CASSLNAGAWELFF. The CDR3 DNA sequence: TGTGCCAGCAGCTTAAATGCGGGGGCCTGGGAGCTGTTTTTT.

The rearrangement links TRBV5-1 to TRBJ2-3, with D possibly being TRBD2 (5 bases). The CDR3 covers 16 residues. The germline CDR1 and CDR2 sequences are SGHRS and YFSETQ. The V end was cut by 4 bases, the J end by 4 bases, with 19 bases between. In DNA form, the CDR3 reads TGCGCCAGCAGCCCCGGACTCCCGAGGGTCGCAGATACGCAGTATTTT. It codes for CASSPGLPRVADTQYF. The whole variable domain, filled in from reference TRBV5-1 and TRBJ2-3, reads KAGVTQTPRYLIKTRGQQVTLSCSPISGHRSVSWYQQTPGQGLQFLFEYFSETQRNKGNFPGRFSGRQFSNSRSEMNVSTLELGDSALYLCASSPGLPRVADTQYFGPGTRLTVL.

The J gene is TRBJ2-7, the V gene TRBV9; D is tentatively TRBD1 or TRBD2 (6 bases each). Trimming removed 0 bases from V and 6 bases from J, with 13 bases in between. Germline loops: CDR1 SGDLS, CDR2 YYNGEE. The CDR3 loop spans 14 amino acids. CDR3 region: CASSVDGGASEQYF. The CDR3 nucleotides read TGTGCCAGCAGCGTAGACGGGGGCGCTAGCGAGCAGTACTTC.

This CDR3 reads CSAFREGNEQFF. The CDR3, as DNA: TGCAGTGCTTTTCGGGAGGGCAATGAGCAGTTCTTC. The chain recombines TRBV20-1 with TRBJ2-1, with 8 bases fitting TRBD2. Germline values: CDR1 DFQATT, CDR2 SNEGSKA (reference sequence). With V trimmed by 5 bases and J by 6 bases, 3 bases remained unmatched. CDR3 length: 12 amino acids.

This clonotype was detected only a few times. This chain connects TRBV27 to TRBJ1-4; D remains unclear. Germline loops: CDR1 MNHEY, CDR2 SMNVEV (reference sequence). The CDR3 is 13 amino acids. Trimming stripped 5 bases from V and 7 bases from J, with 11 bases between. CDR3 amino acids: CASSVSGFEKLFF. CDR3 coding DNA: TGTGCCAGCAGTGTTTCGGGATTTGAAAAACTGTTTTTT. Full variable domain (rest looked up from reference TRBV27 and TRBJ1-4): EAQVTQNPRYLITVTGKKLTVTCSQNMNHEYMSWYRQDPGLGLRQIYYSMNVEVTDKGDVPEGYKVSRKEKRNFPLILESPSPNQTSLYFCASSVSGFEKLFFGSGTQLSVL.

This clonotype has just a few counts. V and J are TRBV27 and TRBJ2-7; a weak D match, TRBD1 (6 bases). Germline loops: CDR1 MNHEY, CDR2 SMNVEV (reference sequence). The CDR3 is made up of 14 amino acids. The V end was cut by 2 bases, the J end by 2 bases, with 10 bases between. CDR3 nucleotide sequence: TGTGCCAGCAGTTTACCGGGACACCCCTACGAGCAGTACTTC. It specifies CASSLPGHPYEQYF.

The chain is built from TRBV5-1 and TRBJ2-6, with D possibly matching TRBD2 (5 bases). Trimming removed 10 bases at V and 1 base at J, with 18 bases between. In germline, CDR1 is SGHRS, CDR2 YFSETQ. The CDR3 loop spans 16 amino acids. CDR3 in amino acids: CAAAAGIGSGANVLTF. The CDR3 DNA follows: TGCGCCGCCGCGGCGGGTATTGGGTCTGGGGCCAACGTCCTGACTTTC.

This chain links TRBV29-1 with TRBJ1-4; D perhaps matches TRBD1 (6 bases). The V and J ends lost 6 bases and 8 bases respectively, with 25 bases between them. CDR3 length: 16 residues. Germline loops: CDR1 SQVTM, CDR2 ANQGSEA. This CDR3 is CSVSGNQDRVNEKLFF. For the CDR3, the DNA is TGCAGCGTCTCGGGCAATCAGGACAGAGTAAACGAAAAACTGTTTTTT.

V gene TRBV12-3 or TRBV12-4 combines with J gene TRBJ2-5; no reliable D call. The CDR3 runs to 13 residues. The V end lost 3 bases, the J end lost 11 bases, and 16 bases lay between the germline ends. The CDR3 DNA follows: TGTGCCAGCAGTTTTTCCGCACCGGGTGAGCAGTACTTC. It codes for CASSFSAPGEQYF.

The rearrangement links TRBV6-5 to TRBJ1-1, with D perhaps TRBD1 (5 bases). The V gene lost 5 bases and the J gene lost 1 base, with 17 bases spanning the gap. This CDR3 region has 16 residues. Germline V lookup: CDR1 MNHEY, CDR2 SVGAGI. The DNA of the CDR3 is TGTGCCAGCAGTCGGCCAGGGAGGGGTGCGAACACTGAAGCTTTCTTT. Protein sequence: CASSRPGRGANTEAFF.

The rearrangement uses TRBV20-1 and TRBJ2-3, with a weak D call TRBD1 (5 bases). From germline, CDR1 is DFQATT and CDR2 SNEGSKA (reference sequence). CDR3 length equals 12 residues. V lost 6 bases, J lost 4 bases, and 11 bases lay in between. The chain's CDR3 is CSANQGSDTQYF. Here the CDR3 DNA reads TGCAGTGCAAATCAGGGTTCAGATACGCAGTATTTT.

The CDR3 protein is CASSLDTAGDTQYF. In DNA form, the CDR3 reads TGTGCCAGCAGCTTAGATACAGCCGGAGATACGCAGTATTTT. The gene calls are TRBV7-2 and TRBJ2-3; D uncertain. The V and J ends lost 1 base and 5 bases respectively, with 10 bases between them. There are 14 residues in the CDR3. Germline V gene sequence: CDR1 SGHTA, CDR2 FQGNSA. Based on the CDR3 plus reference TRBV7-2 and TRBJ2-3, the full variable domain is GAGVSQSPSNKVTEKGKDVELRCDPISGHTALYWYRQSLGQGLEFLIYFQGNSAPDKSGLPSDRFSAERTGGSVSTLTIQRTQQEDSAVYLCASSLDTAGDTQYFGPGTRLTVL.

CDR3: CSVDGTAGGVEDTQYF. For the CDR3, the DNA is TGCAGCGTTGACGGGACGGCGGGAGGGGTGGAAGATACGCAGTATTTT. The genes are TRBV29-1 and TRBJ2-3; 9 bases line up with TRBD2. CDR3 length: 16 amino acids. V gave up 3 bases and J gave up 5 bases; unmatched junction bases: 12. The germline V gene has CDR1 SQVTM and CDR2 ANQGSEA.

This clonotype was seen a handful of times. The rearrangement uses TRBV10-3 and TRBJ2-1, with D tentatively TRBD1 (5 bases). This CDR3 region has 16 residues. Germline CDR1 reads ENHRY; CDR2 reads SYGVKD. V was cut by 0 bases and J by 7 bases, with 16 bases left in between. The CDR3: CAISESWQGRKNEQFF. In DNA, the CDR3 is TGTGCCATCAGTGAGTCGTGGCAGGGTCGGAAGAATGAGCAGTTCTTC.

This chain connects TRBV29-1 to TRBJ2-7; TRBD1 might be the D (5 bases). Germline V CDR1 and CDR2: SQVTM, ANQGSEA. This CDR3 contains 11 residues. V lost 6 bases, J lost 4 bases, and 10 bases lay in between. The DNA of the CDR3 is TGCAGCGTAGCCACAGGATACGAGCAGTACTTC. Translated, it gives CSVATGYEQYF.

The chain uses TRBV2 and TRBJ2-3; no firm D call. The CDR3 loop spans 14 amino acids. Germline V gene lookup returns CDR1 SNHLY and CDR2 FYNNEI. V lost 6 bases and J lost 4, with 14 bases in between. Here the CDR3 DNA reads TGTGCCAGCAGCCCGACCCCCTCGGCAGATACGCAGTATTTT. Encoded protein: CASSPTPSADTQYF. The full variable domain, in which reference TRBV2 and TRBJ2-3 provide the parts outside the CDR3, is EPEVTQTPSHQVTQMGQEVILRCVPISNHLYFYWYRQILGQKVEFLVSFYNNEISEKSEIFDDQFSVERPDGSNFTLKIRSTKLEDSAMYFCASSPTPSADTQYFGPGTRLTVL.

This sequence joins TRBV5-1 and TRBJ2-7, with D possibly matching TRBD2 (6 bases). Per germline, CDR1 SGHRS and CDR2 YFSETQ. This CDR3 has 13 amino acids. The germline V and J ends were trimmed by 4 bases and 3 bases, with 11 bases remaining between them. The chain's CDR3 is CASSPGDFYEQYF. CDR3 DNA: TGCGCCAGCAGCCCGGGGGACTTCTACGAGCAGTACTTC.

The chain is built from TRBV12-3 or TRBV12-4 and TRBJ2-3, with 12 bases aligning to TRBD2. The V gene end was trimmed by 5 bases and the J gene end by 2 bases; junction bases not matched to a gene: 14. This CDR3 is built from 19 residues. This CDR3 reads CASSPSGLAGLTYTDTQYF. Here the CDR3 DNA reads TGTGCCAGCAGTCCATCCGGACTAGCGGGGCTCACCTACACAGATACGCAGTATTTT.

This clonotype was seen a handful of times. The chain employs TRBV5-6 and TRBJ2-1, with 14 bases identical to TRBD2. CDR1 and CDR2 from the germline V gene are SGHDT and YYEEEE. V dropped 4 bases and J dropped 15; count of bases not matched to a gene: 9. The CDR3 sequence is 14 residues long. CDR3 DNA sequence: TGTGCCAGCAGCATGACTAGCGGGGGGGCCGTACCGTTCTTC. It specifies CASSMTSGGAVPFF.